The 4 T cell receptor beta chains below come from one sample, sequenced in a study of T cell repertoires in cytomegalovirus infection. In TCRdb, the reads were re-called with MiXCR into one record per CDR3 protein. The sample includes about 920,000 distinct CDR3 sequences, approximately 33% of them seen just once. For these receptors, no antigen is known. The material sequenced was cultured CD8+ T cells from PBMCs, taken from culture after CMV antigen stimulation. Every receptor here comes from a human donor in good health (CMV status not recorded). Some clones in this sample may be carry-over from other donors' samples.

The rearrangement joins TRBV7-9 to TRBJ1-1; D might be TRBD1 (5 bases). V lost 5 bases, J lost 1 base, and 11 bases lay in between. Germline V lookup: CDR1 SEHNR, CDR2 FQNEAQ (reference sequence). This CDR3 has 14 residues. This chain's CDR3 is CASSPGRTNTEAFF. The CDR3 bases are TGTGCCAGCAGCCCGGGACGGACGAACACTGAAGCTTTCTTT.

This clonotype came up many times. V gene TRBV7-8 combines with J gene TRBJ2-1; D is undetermined. Germline loops: CDR1 SGHVS, CDR2 FQNEAQ. V lost 3 bases and J lost 3, with 3 bases in between. CDR3 length: 12 amino acids. The CDR3 here is CASSFYYNEQFF. CDR3 DNA: TGTGCCAGCAGCTTTTACTACAATGAGCAGTTCTTC.

This clonotype was observed a handful of times. The gene calls are TRBV6-2 or TRBV6-3 and TRBJ1-5, with D unresolved. The CDR3 spans 13 residues. Germline CDR1 reads MNHEY; CDR2 reads SVGEGT. Trimming removed 6 bases at V and 2 bases at J, with 8 bases between. The CDR3 DNA reads as TGTGCCAGCAGGTACCGGGGCAATCAGCCCCAGCATTTT. Its translation is CASRYRGNQPQHF.

This clonotype was seen only a few times. CDR3 protein: CASSSTLTGVGYTF. In DNA, the CDR3 is TGTGCCAGCAGTTCGACTCTGACAGGAGTCGGCTACACCTTC. The V and J genes are TRBV12-3 or TRBV12-4 and TRBJ1-2; possible D gene TRBD1, 6 bases. The CDR3 runs to 14 residues. The V end was cut by 4 bases, the J end by 8 bases, with 17 bases between.